What follows is one T cell receptor beta chain and its context. The data are from a study of blood T cell repertoires in COVID-19. Study-wide context: T cells, B-cell-depleted T cells, or PBMCs provided the cDNA or gDNA that served as material.

The protocol was immunoSEQ multiplex PCR, while the TCRdb copy is restricted to in-frame clones and leaves out a portion. The sample yields about 180,000 clones, roughly nine tenths seen once. V lost 6 bases to trimming and J lost 8 bases, with 19 bases between them. From germline, CDR1 is MGHRA and CDR2 YSYEKL. This CDR3 contains 14 residues. This rearrangement joins TRBV4-1 to TRBJ1-2; D is uncertain. This receptor was obtained from a human donor with acute COVID-19. The donor label of this sample is uncertain. Sequencing was performed on PBMCs or T cells enriched from blood (not recorded which). DNA for the CDR3: TGCGCCAGCAGGCATCCTCCCTCCGCTGGCGGCTACACCTTC. As protein: CASRHPPSAGGYTF.